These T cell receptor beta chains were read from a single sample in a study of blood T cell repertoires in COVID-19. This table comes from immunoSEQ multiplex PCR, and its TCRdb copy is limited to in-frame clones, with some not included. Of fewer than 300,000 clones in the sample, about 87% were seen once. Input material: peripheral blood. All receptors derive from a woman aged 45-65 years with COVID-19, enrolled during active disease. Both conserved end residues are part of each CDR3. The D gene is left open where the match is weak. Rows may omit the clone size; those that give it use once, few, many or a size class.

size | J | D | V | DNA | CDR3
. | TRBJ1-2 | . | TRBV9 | TGTGCCAGCAGCGTAAGAGGAGCCAGATCTGGCTACACCTTC | CASSVRGARSGYTF
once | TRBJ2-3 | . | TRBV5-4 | TGTGCCAGCAGCTGGACTTTGTTTAGCACAGATACGCAGTATTTT | CASSWTLFSTDTQYF
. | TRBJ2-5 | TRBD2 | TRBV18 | TGTGCCAGCTCACCACCGGTCGGGAGGGCCCAAGAGACCCAGTACTTC | CASSPPVGRAQETQYF
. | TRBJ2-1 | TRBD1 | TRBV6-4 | TGTGCCAGCAGTGACCGGGACAGAACCTACAATGAGCAGTTCTTC | CASSDRDRTYNEQFF
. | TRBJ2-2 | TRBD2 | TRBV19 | TGTGCCAGTAGCCCCGGACTAGCGGGAGGGGGCGGGGAGCTGTTTTTT | CASSPGLAGGGGELFF
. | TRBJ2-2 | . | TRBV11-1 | TGTGCCAGCAGCTTAGGCAGGGGAGGGGATTCCGGGGAGCTGTTTTTT | CASSLGRGGDSGELFF
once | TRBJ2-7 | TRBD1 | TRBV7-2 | TGTGCCAGCAGGTCTCCGACAGGGGGAACCTACGAGCAGTACTTC | CASRSPTGGTYEQYF
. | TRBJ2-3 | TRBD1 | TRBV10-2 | TGCGCCAGCAGTGAGGTGGCAGGGGGATGGGATACGCAGTATTTT | CASSEVAGGWDTQYF
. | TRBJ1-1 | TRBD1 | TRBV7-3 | TGTGCCAGCAGCTCCCAGGGGACAGGGGGCACTGAAGCTTTCTTT | CASSSQGTGGTEAFF
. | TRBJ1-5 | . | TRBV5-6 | TGTGCCAGCAGCTTGGTCCGGGGTCAGCCCCAGCATTTT | CASSLVRGQPQHF
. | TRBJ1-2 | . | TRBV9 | TGTGCCAGCAGCGTAGGAGGCGGTGCAGTCTATGGCTACACCTTC | CASSVGGGAVYGYTF
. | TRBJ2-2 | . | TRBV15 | TGTGCCACCAGCAGAGCAAGCGGAACGGGCACCGGGGAGCTGTTTTTT | CATSRASGTGTGELFF
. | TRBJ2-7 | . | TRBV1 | TGCACCAGCAGCCAAGAGACGAGGAACGAGCAGTACTTC | CTSSQETRNEQYF
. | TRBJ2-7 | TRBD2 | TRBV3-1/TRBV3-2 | TGTGCCAGCAGCCAAGCTAGCGGGGGGACCTACGAGCAGTACTTC | CASSQASGGTYEQYF
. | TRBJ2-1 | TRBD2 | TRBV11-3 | TGTGCCAGCAGCCAAGCGGGTAGACTAGCGGGATGGCGGCAGTTCTTC | CASSQAGRLAGWRQFF
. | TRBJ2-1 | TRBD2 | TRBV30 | TGTGCCTGGAGTCTGGTTGGGGGAGGGTACAATGAGCAGTTCTTC | CAWSLVGGGYNEQFF
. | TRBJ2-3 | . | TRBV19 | TGTGCCAGTAGTATTTTGACAGGCAGCACAGATACGCAGTATTTT | CASSILTGSTDTQYF
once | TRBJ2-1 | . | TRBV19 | TGTGCCAGTAGTTGGCACAGTAACAATGAGCAGTTCTTC | CASSWHSNNEQFF
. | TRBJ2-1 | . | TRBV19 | TGTGCCAGTAGTTCGAGCGGAACAAGCTCCTACAATGAGCAGTTCTTC | CASSSSGTSSYNEQFF
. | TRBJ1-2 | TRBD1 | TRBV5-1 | TGCGCCAGCAGCTTTAATAAGGGACAGCTCTATGGCTACACCTTC | CASSFNKGQLYGYTF
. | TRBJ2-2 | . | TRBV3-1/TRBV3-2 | TGTGCCAGCAGCCGAAGATTGACACAGCCTTATAACACCGGGGAGCTGTTTTTT | CASSRRLTQPYNTGELFF
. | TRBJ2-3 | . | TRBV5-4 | TGTGCCAGCAGCCACGGGAGCACAGATACGCAGTATTTT | CASSHGSTDTQYF
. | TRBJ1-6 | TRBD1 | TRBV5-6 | TGTGCCAGCAGACAAACAGGGGGCAACTCACCCCTCCACTTT | CASRQTGGNSPLHF
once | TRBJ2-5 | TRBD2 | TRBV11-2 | TGTGCCAGCAGCTTAGTCCCAGCGGGGGTACAAGAGACCCAGTACTTC | CASSLVPAGVQETQYF
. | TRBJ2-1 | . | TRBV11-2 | TGTGCCAGCAGCTTGCTCGCGGGGAACAATGAGCAGTTCTTC | CASSLLAGNNEQFF
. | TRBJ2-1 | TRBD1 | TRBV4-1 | TGCGCCAGCAGCCAAAATTTCCCGGGACAGGGCTTGGGTTCCTACAATGAGCAGTTCTTC | CASSQNFPGQGLGSYNEQFF
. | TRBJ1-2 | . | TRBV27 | TGTGCCAGCAGTTTACTAGGGGGTCTTTCCTATGGCTACACCTTC | CASSLLGGLSYGYTF
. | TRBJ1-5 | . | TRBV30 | TGTGCCTGGGGACAGTTTAATCAGCCCCAGCATTTT | CAWGQFNQPQHF
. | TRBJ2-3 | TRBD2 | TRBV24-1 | TGTGCCACCAGTGTTGGGACTAGCGGGGGTACAGATACGCAGTATTTT | CATSVGTSGGTDTQYF
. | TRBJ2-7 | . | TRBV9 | TGTGCCAGCTCGAAAACCTCAGGTCTGAGCGAGCAGTACTTC | CASSKTSGLSEQYF
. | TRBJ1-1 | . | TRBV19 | TGTGCCAGAATGGGACGGGGGGTCGGCATGAACACTGAAGCTTTCTTT | CARMGRGVGMNTEAFF